These 25 T cell receptor beta chains originate from one sample sequenced in a study of T cells after yellow fever vaccination. TCRdb recomputed calls from the 5' RACE reads with MiXCR, one row per CDR3 protein. The table has about 300,000 distinct CDR3 sequences, 6.8% seen once. The material sequenced was PBMCs, taken about 49 days after the first yellow fever vaccination. The receptor set was obtained from a man aged 18 to 29 who received the YFV17D yellow fever vaccine.

There are many counts of this clonotype. The rearrangement uses TRBV12-3 or TRBV12-4 and TRBJ2-6; a possible D gene is TRBD1 (6 bases). CDR3 size: 15 residues. Trimming stripped 5 bases from V and 2 bases from J, with 10 bases between. CDR3 DNA: TGTGCCAGCAGTCAAAGGGGGACTGGGGCCAACGTCCTGACTTTC. This sequence encodes CASSQRGTGANVLTF.

This clonotype came up a few times. The chain combines TRBV5-1 with TRBJ2-1; tentative D call: TRBD1 (5 bases). CDR1 is SGHRS, CDR2 YFSETQ, per germline. This CDR3 region has 14 residues. Trimming removed 1 base from V and 7 bases from J, with 12 bases in between. The CDR3 DNA reads TGCGCCAGCAGCTTGTCCCAGGGTCTAAATGAGCAGTTCTTC. Translated, it gives CASSLSQGLNEQFF.

The chain combines TRBV9 with TRBJ1-1; D not certain. Germline loops: CDR1 SGDLS, CDR2 YYNGEE. The CDR3 runs 14 residues. V gave up 4 bases and J gave up 10 bases, with 20 bases separating them. CDR3 sequence: CASSPIGSREAAFF. The CDR3 bases are TGTGCCAGCAGCCCGATCGGTTCCCGGGAGGCAGCTTTCTTT. Looking up the rest from reference TRBV9 and TRBJ1-1 gives the full variable domain: DSGVTQTPKHLITATGQRVTLRCSPRSGDLSVYWYQQSLDQGLQFLIQYYNGEERAKGNILERFSAQQFPDLHSELNLSSLELGDSALYFCASSPIGSREAAFFGQGTRLTVV.

The chain recombines TRBV3-1 with TRBJ1-2; D possibly corresponds to TRBD1 (6 bases). Deletions cut 4 bases from V and 8 bases from J, with 14 bases between. The CDR3 contains 13 residues. Germline lookup yields CDR1 LGHDT and CDR2 YNNKEL (reference sequence). The CDR3 here is CASSRPGGEGYTF. The CDR3 nucleotides are TGTGCCAGCAGCCGACCGGGGGGCGAAGGCTACACCTTC.

There are a few counts of this clonotype. This chain connects TRBV20-1 to TRBJ2-1; TRBD2 aligns across 10 bases. This CDR3 has 16 amino acids. J lost 6 bases, V lost 4 bases, and 12 bases had no gene match. Looked up from germline, CDR1 is DFQATT and CDR2 is SNEGSKA (reference sequence). Here the CDR3 reads CSATRTSGTGPNEQFF. The CDR3 nucleotides are TGCAGTGCTACACGGACTAGCGGAACAGGCCCCAATGAGCAGTTCTTC.

The chain employs TRBV4-2 and TRBJ2-7; no clear D gene. Trimming shortened V by 4 bases and J by 2 bases, and 9 bases separated the two germline ends. There are 13 residues in the CDR3. Germline CDR1 is LGHNA and CDR2 is YNFKEQ. The CDR3 here is CASSRARAYEQYF. The CDR3 nucleotides read TGTGCCAGCAGCCGAGCGAGAGCCTACGAGCAGTACTTC.

This clonotype showed up many times. The V gene is TRBV12-3 or TRBV12-4, the J gene TRBJ1-1; D unclear. The V gene lost 3 bases and the J gene lost 7 bases, with 6 bases spanning the gap. The CDR3 length is 11 residues. The CDR3 spells CASSFLGEAFF. The CDR3 DNA reads as TGTGCCAGCAGTTTCCTGGGTGAAGCTTTCTTT.

V gene TRBV7-8 combines with J gene TRBJ1-2; D ambiguous. CDR1 is SGHVS and CDR2 is FQNEAQ in the germline V gene. Trimming shortened V by 0 bases and J by 4 bases, and 9 bases separated the two germline ends. CDR3 length: 14 amino acids. The CDR3 sequence: CASSLARASYGYTF. The CDR3 DNA is TGTGCCAGCAGCTTAGCGCGTGCATCCTATGGCTACACCTTC. Variable domain in full (rest from reference TRBV7-8 and TRBJ1-2): GAGVSQSPRYKVAKRGQDVALRCDPISGHVSLFWYQQALGQGPEFLTYFQNEAQLDKSGLPSDRFFAERPEGSVSTLKIQRTQQEDSAVYLCASSLARASYGYTFGSGTRLTVV.

This clonotype was seen a few times. The chain joins TRBV2 to TRBJ1-4; D may be TRBD1 (5 bases). The CDR3 spans 12 residues. The V end lost 11 bases, the J end lost 6 bases, and 13 bases lay between the germline ends. Germline V gene data show CDR1 as SNHLY and CDR2 as FYNNEI. CDR3 amino acids: CAGGGAYEKLFF. CDR3 sequence (DNA): TGTGCCGGCGGAGGGGCCTATGAAAAACTGTTTTTT.

The sample holds many counts of this clonotype. The chain joins TRBV5-1 to TRBJ2-7; TRBD2 might be the D (6 bases). Germline V CDR1 and CDR2: SGHRS, YFSETQ. This CDR3 comprises 16 residues. Trimming left V 0 bases short and J 3 bases short, with 16 bases between. CDR3 in amino acids: CASSLVRRGGSYEQYF. DNA of the CDR3: TGCGCCAGCAGCTTGGTGCGGCGGGGAGGCAGCTACGAGCAGTACTTC.

This clonotype was observed a few times. The chain links TRBV4-1 to TRBJ2-7; TRBD2 aligns across 7 bases. The CDR3 is 14 residues long. J lost 4 bases, V lost 3 bases, and 6 bases had no gene match. CDR1 MGHRA and CDR2 YSYEKL come from the germline V gene. The CDR3 spells CASSHLGAGYEQYF. The CDR3 nucleotides are TGCGCCAGCAGCCATCTCGGAGCGGGGTACGAGCAGTACTTC.

The chain has TRBV5-1 and TRBJ1-3; D gene uncertain. The germline V and J ends were trimmed by 0 bases and 4 bases, with 14 bases remaining between them. Germline V CDR1 and CDR2: SGHRS, YFSETQ. The CDR3 sequence is 16 residues long. CDR3 DNA sequence: TGCGCCAGCAGCTTGGTTGGTCTCCTGGGAGGAAACACCATATATTTT. This translates into CASSLVGLLGGNTIYF.

The chain links TRBV6-2 or TRBV6-3 to TRBJ2-6, with a tentative D call TRBD1 (5 bases). CDR1 is MNHEY and CDR2 is SVGEGT in the germline V gene. V was pared by 7 bases and J by 8 bases, with 15 bases between. The CDR3 loop spans 14 amino acids. The CDR3 is CASNTPAGSNVLTF. The CDR3 DNA follows: TGTGCCAGCAACACGCCGGCAGGGTCCAACGTCCTGACTTTC.

This clonotype showed up just a few times. The chain carries TRBV20-1 and TRBJ2-1; 12 positions agree with TRBD2. V trimming: 0 bases; J trimming: 8 bases; junction bases outside the gene matches: 5. The CDR3 is 15 residues long. The germline CDR1 and CDR2 sequences are DFQATT and SNEGSKA (reference sequence). In DNA form, the CDR3 reads TGCAGTGCTAGAGATCTAGCGGGGGGGATCGATGAGCAGTTCTTC. Translation: CSARDLAGGIDEQFF.

There are a few counts of this clonotype. The chain recombines TRBV5-1 with TRBJ2-7; D is ambiguous. Germline lookup yields CDR1 SGHRS and CDR2 YFSETQ. Between the trimmed V and J ends, which lost 2 bases and 0 bases, there was a span of 12 bases. The CDR3 covers 15 residues. The CDR3, as DNA: TGCGCCAGCAGCTTAGAGCCGGGCTACTCCTACGAGCAGTACTTC. Its translation: CASSLEPGYSYEQYF.

This clonotype occurred many times. This chain uses TRBV7-2 with TRBJ2-5; D is uncertain. Germline CDR1 and CDR2: SGHTA and FQGNSA. The CDR3 covers 11 residues. With 6 bases removed from V and 5 bases from J, the gap between germline ends came to 7 bases. As DNA, the CDR3 is TGTGCCAGCAGGGAAGGGGAGACCCAGTACTTC. It codes for CASREGETQYF.

This clonotype was recorded at least ten times. The genes are TRBV4-1 and TRBJ2-3; D is possibly TRBD1 (6 bases). The CDR3 sequence is 14 residues long. Germline values: CDR1 MGHRA, CDR2 YSYEKL. The V end lost 3 bases, the J end lost 0 bases, and 7 bases lay between the germline ends. The CDR3: CASSQGASTDTQYF. DNA for the CDR3: TGCGCCAGCAGCCAGGGGGCTAGCACAGATACGCAGTATTTT.

Regarding this clonotype: This may be a read error, as it is one base from a much larger clone. V usage is TRBV5-1 and J usage is TRBJ2-2, with D unresolved. The CDR3 loop spans 17 amino acids. CDR1 and CDR2 from the germline V gene are SGHRS and YFSETQ. CDR3 DNA: TGCGACAGCAGCTTGGTAGTGCCCCCATCGGGCACCGGGGAGCTGTTTTTT. Translation gives CDSSLVVPPSGTGELFF.

The chain employs TRBV18 and TRBJ2-3, with D unresolved. Trimming stripped 0 bases from V and 2 bases from J, with 12 bases between. CDR1 and CDR2 from the germline V gene are KGHSH and LQKENI. The CDR3 is 16 residues long. The CDR3 spells CASSPPTQANTDTQYF. For the CDR3, the DNA is TGTGCCAGCTCACCACCGACTCAAGCGAACACAGATACGCAGTATTTT.

This chain links TRBV7-9 with TRBJ2-5, with D perhaps TRBD1 or TRBD2 (6 bases each). V dropped 4 bases and J dropped 5 bases, with 11 bases sitting between them. The germline gives CDR1 SEHNR, CDR2 FQNEAQ (reference sequence). This CDR3 region has 13 residues. The CDR3 is CASSSSGAETQYF. CDR3 coding DNA: TGTGCCAGCAGCTCCTCGGGGGCGGAGACCCAGTACTTC.

The gene calls are TRBV7-9 and TRBJ1-2, with TRBD1 as a possible D gene (5 bases). This CDR3 is built from 16 residues. Germline CDR1 and CDR2: SEHNR and FQNEAQ (reference sequence). Deletions cut 5 bases from V and 2 bases from J, with 18 bases between. CDR3 sequence (DNA): TGTGCCAGCAGCCCACTTGGGGGTGGAAGGAACTATGGCTACACCTTC. Translation gives CASSPLGGGRNYGYTF.

In its sample, this clonotype was seen a few times. The chain carries TRBV20-1 and TRBJ2-3; 8 bases map to TRBD2. V lost 2 bases, J lost 2 bases, and 3 bases stayed unmatched. Germline lookup yields CDR1 DFQATT and CDR2 SNEGSKA (reference sequence). This CDR3 contains 14 residues. CDR3 coding DNA: TGCAGTGCTAGAAAGCGGGGGAACACAGATACGCAGTATTTT. Translating it yields CSARKRGNTDTQYF.

This clonotype came up a few times. This sequence joins TRBV10-3 and TRBJ2-1; D remains ambiguous. Trimming cost V 2 bases and J 2 bases, with 10 bases left between them. The CDR3 is 15 amino acids. From germline, CDR1 is ENHRY and CDR2 SYGVKD. The CDR3, as DNA: TGTGCCATCAGTGAGCCCCCAGTCACCTACAATGAGCAGTTCTTC. Translated, it gives CAISEPPVTYNEQFF.

This clonotype showed up many times. The rearrangement joins TRBV18 to TRBJ1-5; perhaps TRBD1 as D (6 bases). CDR3 length: 16 residues. Trimming shortened V by 4 bases and J by 8 bases, and 21 bases separated the two germline ends. Looked up from germline, CDR1 is KGHSH and CDR2 is LQKENI. This CDR3 is CASSHTAGTEGEPQHF. The CDR3 coding sequence is TGTGCCAGCTCACATACGGCAGGGACTGAGGGGGAGCCCCAGCATTTT.

This clonotype was detected only a few times. The J gene is TRBJ1-1, the V gene TRBV20-1; maybe TRBD1 (5 bases). V dropped 0 bases and J dropped 4 bases, with 24 bases sitting between them. This CDR3 region has 18 residues. Per the germline V gene, CDR1 is DFQATT and CDR2 is SNEGSKA (reference sequence). CDR3 sequence reads: CSAREPSIRSSRGTEAFF. In nucleotides, the CDR3 is TGCAGTGCTAGAGAACCGTCCATTCGGAGTTCAAGGGGCACTGAAGCTTTCTTT.